The next 24 T cell receptor beta chains were all read from a single sample in a study of shared T cell receptors in the human thymus. Data came from immunoSEQ multiplex PCR; TCRdb stores just in-frame clones and leaves some out. The sample records 550,000 to 800,000 clones, approximately 85% being singletons. Separately, the same data were catalogued under a study of human thymus T cells.

The source material was thymocytes. These TCRs come from a girl under three years old with a congenital heart defect.

This chain's CDR3 is CASSFLRRGARGEEKLFF. In DNA form, the CDR3 reads TGTGCCAGCAGCTTTCTCAGAAGGGGAGCCAGGGGGGAGGAAAAACTGTTTTTT. The chain employs TRBV11-2 and TRBJ1-4, with 7 nucleotides matching TRBD1. Germline V CDR1 and CDR2: SGHAT, FQNNGV. J lost 8 bases, V lost 3 bases, and 18 bases had no gene match. The CDR3 has 18 residues.

J is TRBJ2-2 and V is TRBV7-2, with TRBD2 matching over 10 bases. The CDR3 covers 14 residues. Germline lookup yields CDR1 SGHTA and CDR2 FQGNSA. Trimming cost V 7 bases and J 5 bases; bases outside gene matches: 4. The chain's CDR3 is CASMPSGGTGELFF. The CDR3 bases are TGTGCCAGCATGCCTAGCGGGGGTACCGGGGAGCTGTTTTTT.

The V and J genes are TRBV10-3 and TRBJ2-1, with TRBD2 identical over 7 bases. Germline V gene data show CDR1 as ENHRY and CDR2 as SYGVKD. The V and J ends lost 8 bases and 2 bases, in that order; junction bases with no gene match: 3. The CDR3 has 13 amino acids. DNA of the CDR3: TGTGCCATCCGCGGGAGCCCCTACAATGAGCAGTTCTTC. Amino acid sequence: CAIRGSPYNEQFF.

This rearrangement joins TRBV11-2 to TRBJ1-3, with D hard to call. This CDR3 contains 17 residues. Germline CDR1 is SGHAT and CDR2 is FQNNGV. V was clipped by 5 bases and J by 0 bases, with 17 bases between them. The CDR3 loop is CASSPYLPGSSGNTIYF. CDR3 nucleotides: TGTGCCAGCAGCCCCTATCTCCCGGGATCCTCTGGAAACACCATATATTTT.

The rearrangement uses TRBV5-1 and TRBJ2-3, with 9 bases identical to TRBD1. Germline V gene sequence: CDR1 SGHRS, CDR2 YFSETQ. The ends lost 9 bases at V and 1 base at J; junction bases unmatched: 6. CDR3 size: 14 residues. The CDR3 bases are TGCGCCACCACATGGGACAGGGGCACAGATACGCAGTATTTT. Protein product: CATTWDRGTDTQYF.

The rearrangement links TRBV11-2 to TRBJ1-2; TRBD1 matches at 9 bases. The J segment lost 8 bases and the V segment lost 7 bases, leaving 14 bases of the junction unmatched. The CDR3 loop spans 15 amino acids. Germline V gene sequence: CDR1 SGHAT, CDR2 FQNNGV. The CDR3 DNA reads as TGTGCCAGCAACCCTTCTAGGGACAGGGAGGACGGCTACACCTTC. Protein: CASNPSRDREDGYTF.

The V and J genes are TRBV2 and TRBJ1-1; no reliable D call. CDR1 and CDR2 (germline): SNHLY, FYNNEI. V gave up 3 bases and J gave up 4 bases, with 9 bases separating them. The CDR3 is 13 residues long. The CDR3: CASSDRRGTEAFF. CDR3 nucleotide sequence: TGTGCCAGCAGTGATAGACGGGGCACTGAAGCTTTCTTT.

The chain joins TRBV30 to TRBJ2-2, with D hard to call. Trimming took 2 bases from V and 1 from J, leaving 17 bases between them. The germline V gene encodes CDR1 GTSNPN and CDR2 SVGIG (reference sequence). The CDR3 runs to 17 residues. Written as DNA, the CDR3 is TGTGCCTGGAGTTACAGCCAACAAACAGTGAACACCGGGGAGCTGTTTTTT. Its translation: CAWSYSQQTVNTGELFF. The full variable domain, rest sourced from reference TRBV30 and TRBJ2-2, is SQTIHQWPATLVQPVGSPLSLECTVEGTSNPNLYWYRQAAGRGLQLLFYSVGIGQISSEVPQNLSASRPQDRQFILSSKKLLLSDSGFYLCAWSYSQQTVNTGELFFGEGSRLTVL.

V and J are TRBV19 and TRBJ2-5; the D gene is possibly TRBD1 (6 bases). Per the germline V gene, CDR1 is LNHDA and CDR2 is SQIVND (reference sequence). This CDR3 is built from 16 residues. V gave up 3 bases and J gave up 0 bases, with 14 bases separating them. The CDR3 DNA reads TGTGCCAGTAGTATGTCCCAGGGGCCGTACCAAGAGACCCAGTACTTC. Its translation is CASSMSQGPYQETQYF.

V and J are TRBV7-2 and TRBJ1-5; unclear D gene. Germline values: CDR1 SGHTA, CDR2 FQGNSA. The length of the CDR3 is 14 residues. V gave up 5 bases and J gave up 2 bases, with 10 bases separating them. CDR3 bases: TGTGCCAGCAGCCGCCTGAGGGGCAATCAGCCCCAGCATTTT. The encoded protein is CASSRLRGNQPQHF.

J is TRBJ2-5 and V is TRBV7-8; tentative D call: TRBD2 (7 bases). Per the germline V gene, CDR1 is SGHVS and CDR2 is FQNEAQ. The CDR3 length is 15 residues. V dropped 3 bases and J dropped 2 bases, with 13 bases sitting between them. The CDR3 nucleotides are TGTGCCAGCAGCTTTAGGGGGGGGGTTCAAGAGACCCAGTACTTC. It specifies CASSFRGGVQETQYF.

The chain joins TRBV7-2 to TRBJ2-1; 10 positions match TRBD1. Germline CDR1 SGHTA, CDR2 FQGNSA. The V and J ends lost 3 bases and 11 bases, in that order; junction bases with no gene match: 7. This CDR3 comprises 14 residues. The CDR3 bases are TGTGCCAGCAGCTTCCGGGACAGGGGTCCCCAGCAGTTCTTC. This encodes CASSFRDRGPQQFF.

The V gene is TRBV2, the J gene TRBJ1-1; the D gene is possibly TRBD1 (5 bases). CDR1 SNHLY and CDR2 FYNNEI come from the germline V gene. This CDR3 spans 13 amino acids. V was pared by 8 bases and J by 10 bases, with 20 bases between. The CDR3 DNA reads as TGTGCCAGCCGCCGGATTGGACATCTTGGAGCTTTCTTT. Amino acid sequence: CASRRIGHLGAFF.

The chain has TRBV5-1 and TRBJ1-1, with TRBD1 as a possible D gene (6 bases). Per germline, CDR1 SGHRS and CDR2 YFSETQ. The CDR3 spans 19 residues. Trimming took off 0 bases at V and 0 bases at J, with 21 bases between the two ends. Here the CDR3 DNA reads TGCGCCAGCAGCTTGGCCGGCAGCGGGGGCGCTGGGATGAACACTGAAGCTTTCTTT. This gives the protein CASSLAGSGGAGMNTEAFF.

The gene calls are TRBV4-3 and TRBJ2-6, with 7 nucleotides matching TRBD1. J gave up 2 bases and V 0 bases, and 7 bases lay outside the gene matches. This CDR3 has 18 amino acids. Germline CDR1 LGHNA, CDR2 YSLEER. CDR3 nucleotides: TGCGCCAGCAGCCAAGATACCTCCACAGGGGCTGGGGCCAACGTCCTGACTTTC. Amino acids: CASSQDTSTGAGANVLTF.

The chain links TRBV6-5 to TRBJ1-4; possible D gene TRBD1, 6 bases. CDR1 is MNHEY and CDR2 is SVGAGI in the germline V gene. This CDR3 contains 16 residues. V was trimmed by 0 bases and J by 4 bases, leaving 12 bases between them. The CDR3 nucleotides read TGTGCCAGCAGTTACTCGAGGGGGAAATATAATGAAAAACTGTTTTTT. As protein: CASSYSRGKYNEKLFF.

V usage is TRBV18 and J usage is TRBJ2-1, with D perhaps TRBD2 (5 bases). Germline values: CDR1 KGHSH, CDR2 LQKENI. This CDR3 has 14 amino acids. Trimming took off 2 bases at V and 7 bases at J, with 12 bases between the two ends. In DNA, the CDR3 is TGTGCCAGCTCACCAAGGGTTTCGGGGAATGAGCAGTTCTTC. Encoded protein: CASSPRVSGNEQFF.

This clone came up once. The V and J genes are TRBV6-5 and TRBJ1-6; 10 nucleotides line up with TRBD1. The CDR3 has 15 residues. The germline CDR1 and CDR2 sequences are MNHEY and SVGAGI. Trimming at V came to 5 bases and at J to 7 bases, leaving 5 bases not matched to a gene. The CDR3 here is CASSHLGQGNSPLHF. The CDR3 coding sequence is TGTGCCAGCAGTCACCTGGGACAGGGGAATTCACCCCTCCACTTT.

This clone appeared a few times. The CDR3 nucleotides are TGCGCCAGCAGTGAGGGGCCCACCTATGGCTACACCTTC. Amino acid sequence: CASSEGPTYGYTF. The V gene is TRBV10-2, the J gene TRBJ1-2; D is unresolved. The CDR3 spans 13 residues. V was pared by 2 bases and J by 4 bases, with 8 bases between. Per the germline V gene, CDR1 is WSHSY and CDR2 is SAAADI.

The rearrangement uses TRBV5-4 and TRBJ2-1; TRBD1 might be the D (5 bases). The germline CDR1 and CDR2 sequences are SGHNT and YYREEE (reference sequence). The V end lost 0 bases, the J end lost 3 bases, and 7 bases lay between the germline ends. The CDR3 totals 14 residues. In DNA, the CDR3 is TGTGCCAGCAGCTTGGTCGACAGCTACAATGAGCAGTTCTTC. This translates into CASSLVDSYNEQFF.

The chain has TRBV2 and TRBJ2-3, with 8 bases matching TRBD2. This CDR3 has 16 amino acids. Trimming cost V 4 bases and J 3 bases; bases outside gene matches: 9. Germline assignment: CDR1 SNHLY and CDR2 FYNNEI. The CDR3 DNA reads TGTGCCAGCAGTGCCACTAGCGGAAGGGGAACAGATACGCAGTATTTT. The encoded protein is CASSATSGRGTDTQYF.

J is TRBJ2-4 and V is TRBV5-1; no definite D call. The CDR3 length is 14 residues. Germline V gene sequence: CDR1 SGHRS, CDR2 YFSETQ. Trimming cost V 4 bases and J 0 bases, with 8 bases left between them. In DNA form, the CDR3 reads TGCGCCAGCAGCCCACTGGTAGCCAAAAACATTCAGTACTTC. Protein sequence: CASSPLVAKNIQYF. Full variable domain (rest looked up from reference TRBV5-1 and TRBJ2-4): KAGVTQTPRYLIKTRGQQVTLSCSPISGHRSVSWYQQTPGQGLQFLFEYFSETQRNKGNFPGRFSGRQFSNSRSEMNVSTLELGDSALYLCASSPLVAKNIQYFGAGTRLSVL.

The chain carries TRBV10-3 and TRBJ1-2, with D possibly TRBD1 on 6 matching bases. Looked up from germline, CDR1 is ENHRY and CDR2 is SYGVKD. V was trimmed by 8 bases and J by 8 bases, leaving 21 bases between them. The CDR3 contains 14 residues. The CDR3 spells CAIGWGPKRAGYTF. CDR3 nucleotide sequence: TGTGCCATCGGGTGGGGGCCAAAAAGGGCCGGCTACACCTTC.

This chain connects TRBV5-5 to TRBJ1-5, with 9 bases aligning to TRBD1. The CDR3 runs 18 residues. Germline V CDR1 and CDR2: SGHKS, YYEKEE (reference sequence). Trimming took 4 bases from V and 0 from J; bases not matched to a gene: 11. The DNA for the CDR3 is TGTGCCAGCAGCCCGGGGACAGGGAAAGCTTATAGCAATCAGCCCCAGCATTTT. It yields the protein CASSPGTGKAYSNQPQHF. The entire variable domain, with the rest obtained from reference TRBV5-5 and TRBJ1-5, is as follows: DAGVTQSPTHLIKTRGQQVTLRCSPISGHKSVSWYQQVLGQGPQFIFQYYEKEERGRGNFPDRFSARQFPNYSSELNVNALLLGDSALYLCASSPGTGKAYSNQPQHFGDGTRLSIL.